The source of this TCR beta chain is a study of T cells in Graves' hyperthyroidism and ophthalmopathy. Template material for amplifying TCR beta CDR3 regions consisted of RNA transcripts. HTBI primers were the set used in a first-round RT-PCR of the TCR CDR3. TCRdb passed the multiplex PCR reads through MiXCR, listing each CDR3 protein once. The sample consists of some 490,000 distinct CDR3 sequences, roughly 15% of them appearing once. This clonotype has a count of ten or more. Its specificity is not known. PBMCs stemmed from 10 ml fresh peripheral blood. Germline CDR1 and CDR2: DFQATT and SNEGSKA (reference sequence). The V gene lost 1 base and the J gene lost 2 bases, with 12 bases spanning the gap. CDR3 length: 14 amino acids. Study-wide findings and caveats: The authors' 13 V-J model separated ophthalmopathy from stable hyperthyroidism. Ophthalmopathy onset followed model prediction by a median about 6.5 months. In the blood, most expanded thyroid clonotypes above 0.001 appeared as well.

The chain employs TRBV20-1 and TRBJ2-7, with D unclear. Sequencing used blood. The sequence was collected from a woman in her 30s with Graves' ophthalmopathy. The chain's CDR3 is CSARVLASTYEQYF. For the CDR3, the DNA is TGCAGTGCTAGAGTTTTGGCTTCCACCTACGAGCAGTACTTC.